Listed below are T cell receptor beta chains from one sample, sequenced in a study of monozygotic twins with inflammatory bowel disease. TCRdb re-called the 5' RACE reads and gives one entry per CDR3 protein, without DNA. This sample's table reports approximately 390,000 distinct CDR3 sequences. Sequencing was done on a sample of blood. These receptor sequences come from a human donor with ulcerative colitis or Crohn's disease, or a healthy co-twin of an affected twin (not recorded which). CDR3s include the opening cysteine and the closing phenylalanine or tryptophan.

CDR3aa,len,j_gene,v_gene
CASSIDRGTPEAFF,14,TRBJ1-1,TRBV19
CASSKDGVNQPQHF,14,TRBJ1-5,TRBV7-6
CAIRSGSVETQYF,13,TRBJ2-5,TRBV10-3
CASSSVGNEQYF,12,TRBJ2-7,TRBV5-1
CASSAGYRNEQFF,13,TRBJ2-1,TRBV5-1
CSAREPASNYGYTF,14,TRBJ1-2,TRBV20-1
CASSQVRGGQPQHF,14,TRBJ1-5,TRBV4-3
CSATTSGGAWETQYF,15,TRBJ2-5,TRBV20-1
CASSTGTNQPQHF,13,TRBJ1-5,TRBV12-3/TRBV12-4
CASSLKGSRTIYF,13,TRBJ1-3,TRBV28
CASSEWGNQGYTF,13,TRBJ1-2,TRBV2
CASSPRALGTGELCF,15,TRBJ2-2,TRBV9
CASSAELYSYNEQFF,15,TRBJ2-1,TRBV9
CSAPEMGQQQPQHF,14,TRBJ1-5,TRBV20-1
CAGRQSGAGELFF,13,TRBJ2-2,TRBV30
CASPEGVRSNTEAFF,15,TRBJ1-1,TRBV12-5
CASSLSFRAGETQYF,15,TRBJ2-5,TRBV7-2
CASSSRTGTGAQYF,14,TRBJ2-4,TRBV12-3/TRBV12-4
CAGSVAGQGTEAFF,14,TRBJ1-1,TRBV5-1
CASSYGHTGTDTQYF,15,TRBJ2-3,TRBV6-5
CASSRGLYEQYF,12,TRBJ2-7,TRBV28
CASSSIVGSYNEQFF,15,TRBJ2-1,TRBV5-1
CASSLTGGSEQFF,13,TRBJ2-1,TRBV12-3/TRBV12-4
CASSLQAGSPLHF,13,TRBJ1-6,TRBV12-3/TRBV12-4
CASTQAGNQPQHF,13,TRBJ1-5,TRBV12-3/TRBV12-4
CASSKSSNQPQHF,13,TRBJ1-5,TRBV4-3
CATSPRPGGGQPQHF,15,TRBJ1-5,TRBV15
CASSYDRGTEAFF,13,TRBJ1-1,TRBV12-3/TRBV12-4
CASELGTYAAGANVLTF,17,TRBJ2-6,TRBV12-3/TRBV12-4
CAARSFVGPQETQYF,15,TRBJ2-5,TRBV10-3
CASSSGRGEQFF,12,TRBJ2-1,TRBV7-2
CSARDPGSMNTEAFF,15,TRBJ1-1,TRBV20-1
CASTPTSGRAGNEQFF,16,TRBJ2-1,TRBV7-9
CASSWGTGVTGELFF,15,TRBJ2-2,TRBV6-2/TRBV6-3
CSQARTSAYNEQFF,14,TRBJ2-1,TRBV20-1
CASSHGGWQLNSPLHF,16,TRBJ1-6,TRBV18
CASSLNPGVEYEQYF,15,TRBJ2-7,TRBV5-1
CSAADSTDTQYF,12,TRBJ2-3,TRBV20-1
CSVVSHVNTEAFF,13,TRBJ1-1,TRBV29-1
CASSNAGSTGELFF,14,TRBJ2-2,TRBV5-1
CASSPTGLNQPQHF,14,TRBJ1-5,TRBV19
CASSGTGGFGQPQHF,15,TRBJ1-5,TRBV28
CASSPGHPNTGELFF,15,TRBJ2-2,TRBV7-2
CSALAGDQETQYF,13,TRBJ2-5,TRBV29-1
CASSVTGLAGGEQYF,15,TRBJ2-7,TRBV9
CAISESFSAGTGAYEQYF,18,TRBJ2-7,TRBV10-3
CAIKGAGTGGRLGNEQFF,18,TRBJ2-1,TRBV10-3
CASSRDALVADTQYF,15,TRBJ2-3,TRBV2
CASSSSARGPSEQYF,15,TRBJ2-7,TRBV7-6
CASSIRRTDTQYF,13,TRBJ2-3,TRBV19
CATSDPRRSGREEEQFF,17,TRBJ2-1,TRBV24-1
CASSKALTGGSGNYGYTF,18,TRBJ1-2,TRBV19